A single T cell receptor beta chain is shown here with its context. The antigen is unknown. Only in-frame clones appear in the TCRdb table, and some are missing; sequencing was by immunoSEQ multiplex PCR. The data hold around 180,000 clones, with 85% to 95% observed a single time. The sample is drawn from a study of T cell responses to AZD1222 COVID-19 vaccine. Study conclusions and caveats: Nearly half of spike-specific TCRs reportedly target variant regions that are unmutated in the B.1.351 and B.1.1.7 variants. After two AZD1222 doses, spike-specific TCR breadth and depth rose versus day 0.

V was clipped by 2 bases and J by 9 bases, with 5 bases between them. The CDR3 consists of 10 residues. Germline V CDR1 and CDR2: GTSNPN, SVGIG (reference sequence). The rearrangement uses TRBV30 and TRBJ2-1; D is unclear. The TCR originated in an adult in good health. Sequencing was performed on peripheral blood, taken on day 0 of AZD1222 vaccination. The CDR3 DNA reads TGTGCCTGGAGTTTGGGTGAGCAGTTCTTC. Amino acids: CAWSLGEQFF. Looking up the rest from reference TRBV30 and TRBJ2-1 gives the full variable domain: SQTIHQWPATLVQPVGSPLSLECTVEGTSNPNLYWYRQAAGRGLQLLFYSVGIGQISSEVPQNLSASRPQDRQFILSSKKLLLSDSGFYLCAWSLGEQFFGPGTRLTVL.